Below, 9 T cell receptor beta chains from the same sample are listed, as sequenced in a study of T cells after yellow fever vaccination. TCRdb called the 5' RACE reads again in MiXCR, with one record for every CDR3 protein. The table lists about 73,000 distinct CDR3 sequences, roughly 7.4% of them singletons. This specimen was CD8+ T cells sorted from PBMCs, taken on the day of the yellow fever booster vaccination. The receptors stem from a man aged 25 to 40 who received the YFV17D yellow fever vaccine.

This clonotype was counted at least ten times. The chain is built from TRBV10-2 and TRBJ2-2; the D gene is possibly TRBD2 (6 bases). V was pared by 0 bases and J by 5 bases, with 10 bases between. The CDR3 totals 15 residues. The germline V gene has CDR1 WSHSY and CDR2 SAAADI. The CDR3 sequence is CASSESEGWTGELFF. The CDR3 DNA is TGCGCCAGCAGTGAGTCGGAGGGTTGGACCGGGGAGCTGTTTTTT.

This chain connects TRBV6-2 or TRBV6-3 to TRBJ2-1; D might be TRBD2 (5 bases). Germline CDR1 and CDR2: MNHEY and SVGEGT. This CDR3 has 14 amino acids. V dropped 0 bases and J dropped 10 bases, with 13 bases sitting between them. DNA of the CDR3: TGTGCCAGCAGTTACTCGGAGCCCCCGGGGGAGCAGTTCTTC. This sequence encodes CASSYSEPPGEQFF.

This clonotype occurred many times. The rearrangement uses TRBV7-8 and TRBJ2-3, with D maybe TRBD1 (5 bases). CDR1 and CDR2 (germline): SGHVS, FQNEAQ. V lost 5 bases, J lost 0 bases, and 9 bases lay in between. The CDR3 runs 14 residues. DNA of the CDR3: TGTGCCAGCAGCCAGGGAAGTAGCACAGATACGCAGTATTTT. This translates into CASSQGSSTDTQYF.

A few counts support this clonotype. The CDR3 loop reads CASRGGRGPYEQYF. Written as DNA, the CDR3 is TGTGCCAGCAGGGGAGGACGGGGACCCTACGAGCAGTACTTC. J is TRBJ2-7 and V is TRBV6-1, with a possible D match to TRBD2 (6 bases). CDR1 and CDR2 from the germline V gene are MNHNS and SASEGT. The CDR3 consists of 14 residues. Trimming took 6 bases from V and 2 from J, leaving 14 bases between them.

The V and J genes are TRBV9 and TRBJ2-7; perhaps TRBD2 as D (6 bases). The CDR3 loop spans 13 amino acids. Germline CDR1 reads SGDLS; CDR2 reads YYNGEE. The V end lost 2 bases, the J end lost 6 bases, and 12 bases lay between the germline ends. The CDR3 DNA reads TGTGCCAGCAGCGTTGGGGGGTCGGGCGAGCAGTACTTC. This encodes CASSVGGSGEQYF.

The chain joins TRBV6-5 to TRBJ2-3; 10 positions agree with TRBD1. The CDR3 sequence is 18 residues long. CDR1 is MNHEY, CDR2 SVGAGI, per germline. V lost 4 bases and J lost 6; bases outside the gene matches: 16. The CDR3 DNA follows: TGTGCCAGCAGTTCCGGGACAGGGGCGACGGTTACAGCGGATACGCAGTATTTT. It specifies CASSSGTGATVTADTQYF.

This clonotype was recorded many times. This rearrangement joins TRBV7-8 to TRBJ2-7; 13 nucleotides line up with TRBD2. Germline V lookup: CDR1 SGHVS, CDR2 FQNEAQ. The CDR3 has 16 amino acids. V shed 1 base and J 4 bases; nucleotides not matched to a gene: 4. CDR3 sequence (DNA): TGTGCCAGCAGCTTAGAAGGGACTAGCGGGATTTACGAGCAGTACTTC. It specifies CASSLEGTSGIYEQYF.

The genes are TRBV24-1 and TRBJ2-2; a possible D gene is TRBD2 (5 bases). Germline V gene data show CDR1 as KGHDR and CDR2 as SFDVKD. The CDR3 length is 15 residues. V was shortened by 3 bases and J by 5 bases, with 12 bases between the two germline ends. DNA for the CDR3: TGTGCCACCAGTGATCCCGGCGGCGGGACCGGGGAGCTGTTTTTT. This translates into CATSDPGGGTGELFF.

This clonotype was seen more than once but under ten times. The DNA for the CDR3 is TGTGCCAGCGGGTCCGATGAGCAGTTCTTC. It codes for CASGSDEQFF. The chain links TRBV3-1 to TRBJ2-1; no reliable D call. This CDR3 spans 10 amino acids. Trimming shortened V by 8 bases and J by 8 bases, and 7 bases separated the two germline ends. The germline gives CDR1 LGHDT, CDR2 YNNKEL (reference sequence).